This entry is about one T cell receptor beta chain. The antigen is undetermined. The V and J ends lost 6 bases and 7 bases respectively, with 13 bases between them. The CDR3 loop spans 13 amino acids. Germline-derived CDR1 and CDR2 are SNHLY and FYNNEI. The sample belongs to a study of blood T cells in healthy people across ages. General study findings and limits: Higher naive T cell percentage went strongly together with higher TCR beta diversity. Older age coincided with a roughly linear decline in TCR beta diversity per million T cells. Any changes in expanded clonotypes were possibly confounded, as donor CMV status remained unknown.

A J-beta primer mix and a sample-barcoded 5' primer were used in a second PCR of roughly 6 to 11 cycles. Any given sample supplied a minimum of 3 million CDR3-containing paired-end reads. Via MiXCR, TCRdb re-called the 5' RACE reads, giving one row per CDR3 protein. The repertoire has roughly 680,000 distinct CDR3 sequences, under 65% of them found once; the top ten carry approximately 15%. This receptor was identified in a woman aged 80 or over in good health. The rearrangement joins TRBV2 to TRBJ2-1; possibly TRBD2 for D (7 bases). The sequencing input was blood. CDR3 amino acids: CASRGGPINEQFF. The CDR3, as DNA: TGTGCCAGCAGGGGGGGGCCGATTAATGAGCAGTTCTTC.